This T cell receptor (beta chain) is from a study of regulatory T cells (dated by TCRdb to the late 2010s). Some background on the complete study: The study compared T-cell receptor beta repertoires of sorted regulatory, conventional CD4+ and CD8+ T cells in CD3G-deficient patients with those in healthy controls.

This clone is a singleton in its sample. Its target antigen remains unknown. No much larger clonotype is one base removed from it; base qualities were not supplied. The full study reports these points: In patients, repertoires had restricted unique TRB V-J pairs and skewed V and J gene usage, with regulatory T cells showing the most marked changes. Conventional CD4+ T cells from CD3G-deficient patients were enriched for hydrophobic residues at CDR3 positions 6 and 7, suggesting more self-reactive specificities.

Evidence of autoimmunity was found in all CD3G-deficient patients, and more severe autoimmunity was observed in two of the patients. At the time of testing, the patients were between 2 and 39 years old, and their CD4+ and CD8+ T cells had reduced naive proportions and increased memory proportions. CD4+ cells were FACS-sorted into CD25-high CD127-low regulatory T cells and CD25-low CD127-high conventional CD4+ T cells. The patient group comprised more than 5 individuals with CD3G deficiency. Patient samples and clinical data were obtained from an international physician network spanning the United States, Europe and Asia. Peripheral blood mononuclear cells were isolated by Ficoll density separation. For the multiplex PCR, 52 forward TRBV primers and 13 reverse TRBJ primers were used, and amplification bias was corrected with both assay-based and computational methods. Rearranged TRB loci were amplified from genomic DNA by multiplex PCR within the immunoSEQ assay. An Illumina HiSeq platform was used to sequence the TRB amplicons. In the authors' own workflow: Raw sequences were error-filtered and aligned to reference gene sequences by custom algorithms and were subsequently analyzed with the immunoSEQ online tools. Frequencies of productive and nonproductive TRB rearrangements were evaluated among both unique and total sequences. Assessment of potential self-reactivity relied on the hydrophobicity of positions 6 and 7 in the TRB CDR3, along with their amino acid composition. Prism software was used to run t tests, Mann-Whitney tests or two-way ANOVA for comparisons between groups. The table comes from immuneACCESS by way of TCRdb, which keeps in-frame sequences with V and J called. Part of the clones is missing from these tables; in studies checked, under half for an unresolved V gene and the rest for unknown reasons. V, J and clone size were drawn from that table, and D and trimming were deduced from the DNA. This sample comprises some 29,000 clones, around 92% of them detected only once. The ten largest make up about 1.6% of the sample.

The CDR3 has 15 amino acids, counting the end cysteine and phenylalanine. Only CDR3 DNA remains: 45 bases, in frame from the first base. Trimming removed 3 bases from V and 0 bases from J; the gene matches leave 5 bases unexplained. CDR1 is given as SGHKS and CDR2 as YYEKEE, both from the germline V gene (reference sequence). Recombination linked TRBV5-5 to TRBJ1-2, with 7 central nucleotides matching TRBD1. The receptor was isolated from a person aged 18 to 35 with CD3G deficiency. The sample taken for sequencing was conventional CD4+ T cells sorted from blood. CDR3 reads: CASSWGTVANYGYTF. Read as DNA, the sequence is TGTGCCAGCAGCTGGGGGACAGTAGCTAACTATGGCTACACCTTC. This CDR3, with the reference TRBV5-5 and TRBJ1-2 proteins standing in past its ends, gives the full variable domain DAGVTQSPTHLIKTRGQQVTLRCSPISGHKSVSWYQQVLGQGPQFIFQYYEKEERGRGNFPDRFSARQFPNYSSELNVNALLLGDSALYLCASSWGTVANYGYTFGSGTRLTVV.